The rows below give T cell receptor beta chains drawn from one sample of a study of identical twins. TCRdb re-derived calls from the 5' RACE reads in MiXCR, one entry per CDR3 protein. Of 700,000 or so distinct CDR3 sequences in the sample, under 9% are singletons; the top ten hold 0.75% to 1%. This sample was shared with a second study, whose subject was yellow fever vaccine responses in identical twins.

Sequencing was carried out using PBMCs. The receptors stem from a woman younger than 35 in good health. CDR3s include the opening cysteine and the closing phenylalanine or tryptophan. Each record gives: V gene, D gene, J gene, clone size, CDR3 DNA, CDR3 protein. D genes are given only for firm matches. Clone size, where shown, is once, few, many, or a class for clones that have expanded.

TRBV12-3/TRBV12-4	TRBD2	TRBJ2-6	few	TGTGCCAGCAGTCCATCCCCCGGGAGGCAGGGACGCAACGTCCTGACTTTC	CASSPSPGRQGRNVLTF
TRBV30	-	TRBJ2-2	-	TGTGCCTGGAGTGTATTTTCCACCGGGGAGCTGTTTTTT	CAWSVFSTGELFF
TRBV7-2	-	TRBJ1-5	many	TGTGCCAGCAGCTTATGGGTAGATAGCAATCAGCCCCAGCATTTT	CASSLWVDSNQPQHF
TRBV18	-	TRBJ1-1	-	TGTGCCAGCTCACCAGAAATGGGGGGGAACACTGAAGCTTTCTTT	CASSPEMGGNTEAFF
TRBV7-8	-	TRBJ2-5	few	TGTGCCAGCAGCTTTGGCCCCTTAAAAGAGACCCAGTACTTC	CASSFGPLKETQYF
TRBV25-1	TRBD1	TRBJ2-6	few	TGTGCCAGCAGTGAAGTATACAGGGGGTCTGGGGCCAACGTCCTGACTTTC	CASSEVYRGSGANVLTF
TRBV12-3/TRBV12-4	-	TRBJ1-1	many	TGTGCCAGCAGTTTGGTCCCAGGGAACACTGAAGCTTTCTTT	CASSLVPGNTEAFF
TRBV28	TRBD2	TRBJ2-7	-	TGTGCCAGCAGTTTACTTGAATTAGCGGGGGCGAGCTCCTACGAGCAGTACTTC	CASSLLELAGASSYEQYF
TRBV5-4	-	TRBJ2-1	-	TGTGCCAGCAGCTTGAACGGGCCTCGTGATGAGCAGTTCTTC	CASSLNGPRDEQFF
TRBV28	-	TRBJ1-1	-	TGTGCCAGCAGTTTCTTTAGGAGACAGCTGAACACTGAAGCTTTCTTT	CASSFFRRQLNTEAFF
TRBV10-3	-	TRBJ2-7	-	TGTGCCATCAAGGAGAGGAGCTCCTACGAGCAGTACTTC	CAIKERSSYEQYF
TRBV5-1	-	TRBJ2-7	few	TGCGCCAGCAAATCGGACGACTCCTACGAGCAGTACTTC	CASKSDDSYEQYF
TRBV19	TRBD1	TRBJ2-1	once	TGTGCCAGTAGTAAGACAGGGGAAGGTTTGAATGAGCAGTTCTTC	CASSKTGEGLNEQFF
TRBV29-1	TRBD1	TRBJ1-1	-	TGCAGCGTGGCGGGGACAGCCCGGGGCACTGAAGCTTTCTTT	CSVAGTARGTEAFF
TRBV10-3	-	TRBJ1-3	many	TGTGCCATCAGTGAGTCACGGGATTTTGCAGGAAACACCATATATTTT	CAISESRDFAGNTIYF
TRBV7-8	-	TRBJ2-4	-	TGTGCCAGCAGCTTGCGAGACCGGGCGTCGGAGGCCAAAAACATTCAGTACTTC	CASSLRDRASEAKNIQYF
TRBV7-9	TRBD1	TRBJ2-7	few	TGTGCCAGCAGCTTGGACGACAGGGATGAGCAGTACTTC	CASSLDDRDEQYF
TRBV28	-	TRBJ2-1	many	TGTGCCAGCAGTCCCCTCGGGACTGGGCGCAATGAGCAGTTCTTC	CASSPLGTGRNEQFF
TRBV7-9	-	TRBJ2-5	few	TGTGCCAGCAGCTTCCCCGACAGACCGCTAGAGACCCAGTACTTC	CASSFPDRPLETQYF
TRBV18	-	TRBJ2-3	-	TGTGCCAGCTCACGTTCCCGGGACAACACAGATACGCAGTATTTT	CASSRSRDNTDTQYF
TRBV20-1	TRBD2	TRBJ2-1	-	TGCAGTGCTAAGTCGGCGGGAGGGATCGGCAATGAGCAGTTCTTC	CSAKSAGGIGNEQFF
TRBV2	TRBD1	TRBJ2-7	many	TGCGCCAGCAGCGGACAGGGCTACGAGCAGTACTTC	CASSGQGYEQYF